One sample yielded the 4 T cell receptor beta chains listed below, sequenced in a study of T cells in Graves' hyperthyroidism and ophthalmopathy. Authors of the study amplified TCR beta CDR3 regions from RNA transcripts. Initially, a first-round RT-PCR of the TCR CDR3 employed the HTBI primer set. TCRdb analysed the multiplex PCR reads with MiXCR anew, one entry per CDR3 protein. The sample lists approximately 700,000 distinct CDR3 sequences, about 16% occurring once. The sequenced sample was blood. The receptors here all came from a man between 18 and 35 years old with Graves' hyperthyroidism.

This clonotype showed up just a few times. The chain couples TRBV5-1 to TRBJ2-3; 8 nucleotides align to TRBD2. The J segment lost 2 bases and the V segment lost 4 bases, leaving 9 bases of the junction unmatched. The CDR3 runs to 16 residues. CDR1 and CDR2 (germline): SGHRS, YFSETQ. CDR3 region: CASSPVTSGFTDTQYF. The CDR3 region has the DNA TGCGCCAGCAGCCCGGTCACTAGCGGTTTCACAGATACGCAGTATTTT.

This clonotype was seen many times. The chain couples TRBV18 to TRBJ2-3; D gene uncertain. Germline V gene sequence: CDR1 KGHSH, CDR2 LQKENI. The CDR3 has 13 amino acids. Trimming took off 0 bases at V and 4 bases at J, with 5 bases between the two ends. CDR3 in DNA: TGTGCCAGCTCACCACCGGACCCAGATACGCAGTATTTT. Amino acid sequence: CASSPPDPDTQYF.

Details on this clonotype: Given a much more abundant clone one base away, this may be a read error. The genes are TRBV20-1 and TRBJ1-1; no definite D call. The CDR3 extends over 14 amino acids. CDR1 is DFQATT, CDR2 SNEGSKA, per germline (reference sequence). The DNA for the CDR3 is TGCAGTGCTAGAGATAGGCATGGTGGAACTGGAGCTTTCTTT. Amino acids: CSARDRHGGTGAFF.

The rearrangement uses TRBV20-1 and TRBJ2-3; TRBD1 or TRBD2 may be the D gene (5 bases each). CDR3 length equals 15 residues. Deletions cut 5 bases from V and 2 bases from J, with 17 bases between. Germline V gene sequence: CDR1 DFQATT, CDR2 SNEGSKA (reference sequence). Written as DNA, the CDR3 is TGCAGTGCTGGGGACCGAGCCTATGCCACAGATACGCAGTATTTT. It specifies CSAGDRAYATDTQYF.